The 25 T cell receptor beta chains below all came from one sample that was sequenced in a study of blood T cell repertoires in COVID-19. Produced via immunoSEQ multiplex PCR; TCRdb's table is partial and in-frame only. Of around 470,000 clones in the sample, roughly 89% were seen once. The sequenced material came from peripheral blood. These TCRs come from a man between 18 and 29 years old with COVID-19, enrolled during active disease.

The chain recombines TRBV5-3 with TRBJ2-4; 11 bases agree with TRBD2. TRBV5-3 is annotated as an ORF whose role is uncertain. V was pared by 1 base and J by 9 bases, with 12 bases of the junction left unmatched. This CDR3 comprises 17 residues. The CDR3 region has the DNA TGTGCCAGAAGCTTGAAGGGAATAGCGGGGGGGCCAGGCATTCAGTACTTC. It specifies CARSLKGIAGGPGIQYF.

This clone appeared a single time. The chain links TRBV19 to TRBJ1-3; possible D gene TRBD1, 5 bases. The CDR3 covers 13 residues. V shed 8 bases and J shed 3 bases, with 11 bases lying between them. CDR1 and CDR2 (germline): LNHDA, SQIVND (reference sequence). The CDR3 sequence: CASPDSIGNTIYF. In DNA, the CDR3 is TGTGCCAGTCCAGACAGTATTGGAAACACCATATATTTT.

V usage is TRBV5-1 and J usage is TRBJ2-1, with 9 bases that match TRBD1. V shed 0 bases and J 4 bases; nucleotides not matched to a gene: 5. The CDR3 is 16 residues long. Germline V gene lookup returns CDR1 SGHRS and CDR2 YFSETQ. Here the CDR3 DNA reads TGCGCCAGCAGCTTGGAAACAGGGGGCTGGTACAATGAGCAGTTCTTC. Residues: CASSLETGGWYNEQFF. Filled out from reference TRBV5-1 and TRBJ2-1, the complete variable domain reads KAGVTQTPRYLIKTRGQQVTLSCSPISGHRSVSWYQQTPGQGLQFLFEYFSETQRNKGNFPGRFSGRQFSNSRSEMNVSTLELGDSALYLCASSLETGGWYNEQFFGPGTRLTVL.

With regard to this clone: This sample includes further DNA sequences coding for the same CDR3. The rearrangement uses TRBV24-1 and TRBJ2-3; possible D gene TRBD2, 6 bases. V lost 7 bases to trimming and J lost 2 bases, with 9 bases between them. Germline V gene data show CDR1 as KGHDR and CDR2 as SFDVKD. The CDR3 loop spans 13 amino acids. CDR3 loop: CATSGGSTDTQYF. The CDR3 coding sequence is TGTGCCACCAGCGGGGGATCCACAGATACGCAGTATTTT.

The V and J genes are TRBV15 and TRBJ2-2; the match to TRBD2 covers 8 bases. Trimming took 1 base from V and 6 from J; bases not matched to a gene: 4. From germline, CDR1 is LNHNV and CDR2 YYDKDF (reference sequence). This CDR3 has 15 residues. The CDR3 sequence is CATSRVGGGPGELFF. DNA for the CDR3: TGTGCCACCAGCAGAGTGGGCGGGGGGCCCGGGGAGCTGTTTTTT. The entire variable domain, with the rest obtained from reference TRBV15 and TRBJ2-2, is as follows: DAMVIQNPRYQVTQFGKPVTLSCSQTLNHNVMYWYQQKSSQAPKLLFHYYDKDFNNEADTPDNFQSRRPNTSFCFLDIRSPGLGDTAMYLCATSRVGGGPGELFFGEGSRLTVL.

This clone came up a few times. The J gene is TRBJ1-2, the V gene TRBV6-5; 9 nucleotides agree with TRBD1. CDR3 length: 15 residues. Germline V lookup: CDR1 MNHEY, CDR2 SVGAGI. The V segment lost 6 bases and the J segment 8 bases; nucleotides outside the gene matches: 13. CDR3 amino acids: CASRPPGQGAAGYTF. CDR3 coding DNA: TGTGCCAGCAGGCCCCCGGGACAGGGCGCAGCCGGCTACACCTTC.

The chain has TRBV13 and TRBJ2-3; D is unresolved. The germline V and J ends were trimmed by 1 base and 3 bases, with 14 bases remaining between them. Germline CDR1 is PRHDT and CDR2 is FYEKMQ (reference sequence). The CDR3 extends over 16 amino acids. CDR3 DNA: TGTGCCAGCAGCTTAGAAAGTCCGCGGCTGACAGATACGCAGTATTTT. It translates to CASSLESPRLTDTQYF. Based on the CDR3 plus reference TRBV13 and TRBJ2-3, the full variable domain is AAGVIQSPRHLIKEKRETATLKCYPIPRHDTVYWYQQGPGQDPQFLISFYEKMQSDKGSIPDRFSAQQFSDYHSELNMSSLELGDSALYFCASSLESPRLTDTQYFGPGTRLTVL.

The rearrangement links TRBV5-4 to TRBJ2-7; 8 bases fit TRBD2. Unmatched junction bases numbered 10, after V lost 4 bases and J lost 4 bases. The CDR3 is 15 residues long. Germline CDR1 and CDR2: SGHNT and YYREEE (reference sequence). The CDR3 protein is CASSPRGAGVYEQYF. The DNA of the CDR3 is TGTGCCAGCAGCCCCCGGGGAGCGGGGGTATACGAGCAGTACTTC.

The chain is built from TRBV19 and TRBJ2-2; 7 bases fit TRBD2. Germline V gives CDR1 LNHDA, CDR2 SQIVND (reference sequence). V shed 7 bases, J shed 3 bases, and the junction held 5 bases outside the gene matches. The CDR3 length is 14 residues. CDR3 region: CASNPGGYTGELFF. The DNA for the CDR3 is TGTGCCAGTAACCCCGGGGGGTACACCGGGGAGCTGTTTTTT.

The rearrangement joins TRBV21-1 to TRBJ1-1; the listed D gene, TRBD1, was not tested against the DNA. TRBV21-1 is described as a pseudogene. The CDR3 is 17 amino acids. The CDR3 loop reads CASSKIGEPGVNTEAFF. CDR3 DNA: TGTGCCAGCAGCAAAATTGGGGAGCCAGGGGTAAACACTGAAGCTTTCTTT.

The chain uses TRBV7-6 and TRBJ2-7, with TRBD2 as a possible D gene (5 bases). The CDR3 runs 17 residues. Trimming removed 1 base from V and 5 bases from J, with 21 bases in between. Germline V gene data show CDR1 as SGHVS and CDR2 as FNYEAQ. CDR3 amino acids: CASSLGVGGLDWNEQYF. The CDR3 DNA reads TGTGCCAGCAGCTTAGGAGTTGGTGGGTTGGACTGGAACGAGCAGTACTTC.

The rearrangement links TRBV10-3 to TRBJ2-3; 7 bases align to TRBD1. The V and J ends lost 9 bases and 0 bases, in that order; junction bases with no gene match: 9. The CDR3 spans 15 residues. The germline gives CDR1 ENHRY, CDR2 SYGVKD. The CDR3 DNA follows: TGTGCCATTCGTCCCGACAGGGACAGCACAGATACGCAGTATTTT. This translates into CAIRPDRDSTDTQYF.

On this clone: The sample contains more than one DNA sequence encoding this CDR3. V and J are TRBV10-1 and TRBJ1-1; D might be TRBD1 (6 bases). This CDR3 contains 13 residues. V shed 4 bases and J shed 1 base, with 7 bases lying between them. The germline V gene encodes CDR1 WNHNN and CDR2 SYGVQD (reference sequence). CDR3 residues: CASSGQANTEAFF. Here the CDR3 DNA reads TGCGCCAGCAGTGGACAGGCGAACACTGAAGCTTTCTTT.

The chain joins TRBV30 to TRBJ2-1, with no clear D. CDR1 and CDR2 from the germline V gene are GTSNPN and SVGIG (reference sequence). The ends were cut back, 2 bases at V and 0 bases at J, with 5 bases in the middle. This CDR3 is 13 amino acids long. The chain's CDR3 is CAWSYSSYNEQFF. The CDR3 DNA reads TGTGCCTGGAGTTACAGCTCCTACAATGAGCAGTTCTTC.

The chain carries TRBV19 and TRBJ2-2; 10 bases line up with TRBD1. The length of the CDR3 is 15 residues. The V segment lost 6 bases and the J segment 4 bases; nucleotides outside the gene matches: 5. Germline V lookup: CDR1 LNHDA, CDR2 SQIVND (reference sequence). The CDR3 nucleotides are TGTGCCAGTAGGGGGACAGGGGCAATCACCGGGGAGCTGTTTTTT. Encoded protein: CASRGTGAITGELFF. The full variable domain, completed using reference TRBV19 and TRBJ2-2, is DGGITQSPKYLFRKEGQNVTLSCEQNLNHDAMYWYRQDPGQGLRLIYYSQIVNDFQKGDIAEGYSVSREKKESFPLTVTSAQKNPTAFYLCASRGTGAITGELFFGEGSRLTVL.

About this clone: A junction end diverges from the germline sequence, so it may reflect a read error. The J gene is TRBJ1-5, the V gene TRBV2; tentatively, D is TRBD1 (5 bases). Germline V gene sequence: CDR1 SNHLY, CDR2 FYNNEI. The CDR3 runs 16 residues. The CDR3 sequence is CASSQAGFGGNQPQHF. DNA of the CDR3: TGTGCCAGCAGTCAAGCAGGGTTCGGGGGCAATCAGCCCCAGCATTTT. The full variable domain, in which reference TRBV2 and TRBJ1-5 provide the parts outside the CDR3, is EPEVTQTPSHQVTQMGQEVILRCVPISNHLYFYWYRQILGQKVEFLVSFYNNEISEKSEIFDDQFSVERPDGSNFTLKIRSTKLEDSAMYFCASSQAGFGGNQPQHFGDGTRLSIL.

V and J are TRBV4-1 and TRBJ2-2, with 13 bases lining up with TRBD2. Trimming took 5 bases from V and 1 from J; bases not matched to a gene: 7. This CDR3 has 18 residues. CDR1 and CDR2 from the germline V gene are MGHRA and YSYEKL. The CDR3: CASSKGLAGLMNTGELFF. The DNA for the CDR3 is TGCGCCAGCAGCAAGGGACTAGCGGGACTGATGAACACCGGGGAGCTGTTTTTT.

This clone was recorded once. This rearrangement joins TRBV6-1 to TRBJ1-2, with 8 bases that match TRBD1. J gave up 5 bases and V 7 bases, and 9 bases lay outside the gene matches. Germline CDR1 is MNHNS and CDR2 is SASEGT. This CDR3 comprises 14 residues. DNA for the CDR3: TGTGCCAGCAAAGAGGACAGGGTCGGATATGGCTACACCTTC. It translates to CASKEDRVGYGYTF.

This clone was counted only a few times. CDR3 protein: CASSTSGGPEGDTQYF. CDR3 in DNA: TGTGCCAGTAGTACTAGCGGGGGGCCCGAGGGGGATACGCAGTATTTT. The chain has TRBV19 and TRBJ2-3, with 11 bases identical to TRBD2. This CDR3 is built from 16 residues. Germline V gene lookup returns CDR1 LNHDA and CDR2 SQIVND (reference sequence). The V and J ends lost 4 bases and 6 bases, in that order; junction bases with no gene match: 9.

With respect to this clone: A far larger clone is only one base removed, so a read error is likely. Other DNA sequences within the sample encode an identical CDR3. The chain employs TRBV7-9 and TRBJ2-1; 8 bases fit TRBD2. The CDR3 has 15 amino acids. The germline V gene has CDR1 SEHNR and CDR2 FQNEAQ (reference sequence). The trim removed 3 bases at V and 0 bases at J, leaving 1 base unmatched. CDR3 DNA sequence: TGTGCCAGCAGCTTGAGCGGGAGCTCCTACAATGAGCAGTTCTTC. It encodes CASSLSGSSYNEQFF.

The J gene is TRBJ2-7, the V gene TRBV15, with D possibly matching TRBD1 (6 bases). Germline V gene lookup returns CDR1 LNHNV and CDR2 YYDKDF (reference sequence). Trimming took 0 bases from V and 2 from J, leaving 11 bases between them. The CDR3 sequence is 15 residues long. In nucleotides, the CDR3 is TGTGCCACCAGCAGAGATTGGGCAGGGGCCTACGAGCAGTACTTC. It specifies CATSRDWAGAYEQYF.

The chain has TRBV12-3 or TRBV12-4 and TRBJ2-5; D possibly corresponds to TRBD2 (5 bases). V shed 7 bases and J shed 1 base, with 10 bases lying between them. The CDR3 is made up of 13 amino acids. In nucleotides, the CDR3 is TGTGCCAGCACACGGGAATTCCAAGAGACCCAGTACTTC. This translates into CASTREFQETQYF.

The J gene is TRBJ2-7, the V gene TRBV25-1, with 9 bases fitting TRBD1. V trimming: 5 bases; J trimming: 4 bases; junction bases outside the gene matches: 12. CDR3 length: 16 amino acids. Per germline, CDR1 MGHDK and CDR2 SYGVNS. CDR3 DNA sequence: TGTGCCAGCAGTCCAGGGGGTCCGGGACAGGGTTACGAGCAGTACTTC. Translated: CASSPGGPGQGYEQYF.

The genes are TRBV5-8 and TRBJ1-1; the match to TRBD1 covers 11 bases. The germline gives CDR1 SGHTS, CDR2 YDEGEE. J gave up 3 bases and V 4 bases, and 5 bases lay outside the gene matches. The length of the CDR3 is 15 residues. The CDR3 loop reads CASSKGQGVYTEAFF. CDR3 sequence (DNA): TGTGCCAGCAGCAAGGGACAGGGGGTTTACACTGAAGCTTTCTTT.

The gene calls are TRBV21-1 and TRBJ1-2. TRBV21-1 is assigned pseudogene status. CDR3 length equals 14 residues. The CDR3 bases are TGTGCCAGCAGCAAAGAAAAGGGAGACTATGGCTACACCTTC. Protein: CASSKEKGDYGYTF.